This TCR beta chain is drawn from a study of shared clonotypes between healthy human individuals. The CDR3 consists of 14 residues. Germline CDR1 SGHRS, CDR2 YFSETQ. The V gene end was trimmed by 5 bases and the J gene end by 2 bases; junction bases not matched to a gene: 2. PCR replicates performed on unsorted PBMC used around 0.3 ug DNA, 25,000 to 35,000 T cell genomes. The repertoire was sequenced with immunoSEQ multiplex PCR; TCRdb's copy has only in-frame clones and lacks some. Of roughly 510,000 clones in the sample, about 80% were seen once. Concerning this clone itself: The sample carries other DNA sequences with the same CDR3.

Adult donors, all healthy and HIV-negative, had no recent acute infections or vaccinations. The clonotype originates from a woman in her 40s in good health. Some clones in this sample may be carry-over from other donors' samples. Sequencing was carried out using PBMCs. The rearrangement links TRBV5-1 to TRBJ2-5; 11 bases are a match to TRBD1. CDR3 DNA sequence: TGCGCCAGCAGTCGGGACAGGGGGCAAGAGACCCAGTACTTC. It encodes CASSRDRGQETQYF.